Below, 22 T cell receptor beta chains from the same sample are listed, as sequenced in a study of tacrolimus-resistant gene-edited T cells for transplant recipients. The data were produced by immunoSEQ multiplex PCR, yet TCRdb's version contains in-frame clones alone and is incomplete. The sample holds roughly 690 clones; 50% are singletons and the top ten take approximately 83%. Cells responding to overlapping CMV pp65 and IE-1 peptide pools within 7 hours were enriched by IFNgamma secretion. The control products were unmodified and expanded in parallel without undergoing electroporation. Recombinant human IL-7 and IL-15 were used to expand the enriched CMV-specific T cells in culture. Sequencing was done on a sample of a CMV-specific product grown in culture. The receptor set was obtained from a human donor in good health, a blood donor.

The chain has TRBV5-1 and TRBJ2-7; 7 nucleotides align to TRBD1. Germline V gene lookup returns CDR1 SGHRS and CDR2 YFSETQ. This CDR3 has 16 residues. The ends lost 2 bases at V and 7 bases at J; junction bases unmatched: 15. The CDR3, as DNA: TGCGCCAGCAGCTTCCTAGCCGGGACAGCGAATGGGGAGCAGTACTTC. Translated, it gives CASSFLAGTANGEQYF.

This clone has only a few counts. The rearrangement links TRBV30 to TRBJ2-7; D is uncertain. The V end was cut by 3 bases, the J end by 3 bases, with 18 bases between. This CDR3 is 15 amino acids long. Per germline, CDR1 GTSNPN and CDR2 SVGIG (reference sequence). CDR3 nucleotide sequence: TGTGCCTGGAGCCCCCCTATGGTAGGCAACTACGAGCAGTACTTC. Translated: CAWSPPMVGNYEQYF.

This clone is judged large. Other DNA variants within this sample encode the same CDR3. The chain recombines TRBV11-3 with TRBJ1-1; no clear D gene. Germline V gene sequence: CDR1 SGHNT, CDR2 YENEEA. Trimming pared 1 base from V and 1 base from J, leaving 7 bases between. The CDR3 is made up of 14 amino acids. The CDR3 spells CASSLGGPNTEAFF. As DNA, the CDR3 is TGTGCCAGCAGCTTAGGCGGACCGAACACTGAAGCTTTCTTT.

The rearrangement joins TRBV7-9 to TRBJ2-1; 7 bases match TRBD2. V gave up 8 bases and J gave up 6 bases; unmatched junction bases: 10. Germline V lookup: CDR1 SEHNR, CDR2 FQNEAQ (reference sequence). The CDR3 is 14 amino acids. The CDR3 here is CASRAGVGVNEQFF. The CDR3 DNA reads TGTGCCAGCCGGGCGGGAGTCGGTGTCAATGAGCAGTTCTTC.

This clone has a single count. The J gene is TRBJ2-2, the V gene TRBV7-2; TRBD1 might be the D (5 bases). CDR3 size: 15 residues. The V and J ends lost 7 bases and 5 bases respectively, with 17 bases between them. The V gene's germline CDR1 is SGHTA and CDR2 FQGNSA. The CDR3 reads CASMSRAPLTGELFF. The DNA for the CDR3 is TGTGCCAGCATGTCCAGGGCACCTTTGACCGGGGAGCTGTTTTTT.

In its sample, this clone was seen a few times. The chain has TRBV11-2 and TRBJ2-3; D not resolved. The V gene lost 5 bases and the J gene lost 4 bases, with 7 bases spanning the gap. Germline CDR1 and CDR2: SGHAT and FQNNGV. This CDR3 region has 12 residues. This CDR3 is CASSPTPDTQYF. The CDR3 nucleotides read TGTGCCAGCAGCCCAACGCCAGATACGCAGTATTTT.

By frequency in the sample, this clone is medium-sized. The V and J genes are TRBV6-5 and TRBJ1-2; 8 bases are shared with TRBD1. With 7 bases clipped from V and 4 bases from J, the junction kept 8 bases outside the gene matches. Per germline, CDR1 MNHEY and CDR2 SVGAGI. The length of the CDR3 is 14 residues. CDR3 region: CASIRGRGTYGYTF. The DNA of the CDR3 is TGTGCCAGCATCAGGGGGCGTGGGACCTATGGCTACACCTTC.

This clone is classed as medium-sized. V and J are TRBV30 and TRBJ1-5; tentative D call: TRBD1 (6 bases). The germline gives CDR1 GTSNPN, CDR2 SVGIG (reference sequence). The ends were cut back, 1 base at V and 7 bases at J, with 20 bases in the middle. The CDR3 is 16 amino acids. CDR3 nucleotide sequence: TGTGCCTGGAGTGACCCGGTGGTGGGGGGCCGCCAGCCCCAGCATTTT. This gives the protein CAWSDPVVGGRQPQHF.

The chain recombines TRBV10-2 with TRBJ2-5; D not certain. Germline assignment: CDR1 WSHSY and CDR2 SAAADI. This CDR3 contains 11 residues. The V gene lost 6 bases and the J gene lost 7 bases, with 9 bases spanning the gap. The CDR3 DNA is TGCGCCAGCAGCTCGGGTCGGACCCAGTACTTC. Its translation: CASSSGRTQYF.

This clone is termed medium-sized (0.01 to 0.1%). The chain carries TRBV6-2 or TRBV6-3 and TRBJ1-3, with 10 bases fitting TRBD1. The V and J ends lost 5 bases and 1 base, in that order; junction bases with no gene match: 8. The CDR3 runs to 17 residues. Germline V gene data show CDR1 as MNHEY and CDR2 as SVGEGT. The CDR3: CASSTWDRGTSGNTIYF. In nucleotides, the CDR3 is TGTGCCAGCAGTACATGGGACAGGGGAACGTCTGGAAACACCATATATTTT.

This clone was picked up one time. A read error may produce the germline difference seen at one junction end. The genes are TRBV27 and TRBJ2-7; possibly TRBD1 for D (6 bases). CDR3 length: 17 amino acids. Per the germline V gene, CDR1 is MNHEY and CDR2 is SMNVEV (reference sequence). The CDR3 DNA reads TGTGCCAGCAGTCTATCGGACCCCAGGGGCCTCACCTACGAGCAGTACTTC. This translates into CASSLSDPRGLTYEQYF.

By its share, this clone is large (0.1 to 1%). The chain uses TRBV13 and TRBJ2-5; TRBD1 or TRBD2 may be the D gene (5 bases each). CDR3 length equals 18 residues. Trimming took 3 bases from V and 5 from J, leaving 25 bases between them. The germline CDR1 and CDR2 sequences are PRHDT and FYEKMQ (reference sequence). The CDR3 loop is CASSLVPEMGERKETQYF. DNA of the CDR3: TGTGCCAGCAGCTTGGTGCCCGAGATGGGGGAGAGGAAGGAGACCCAGTACTTC.

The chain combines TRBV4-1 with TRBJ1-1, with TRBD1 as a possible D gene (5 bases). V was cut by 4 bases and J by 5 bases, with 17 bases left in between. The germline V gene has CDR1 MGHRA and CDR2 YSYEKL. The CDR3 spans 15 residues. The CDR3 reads CASSLGEVLGTEAFF. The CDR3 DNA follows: TGCGCCAGCAGCCTAGGGGAAGTCCTTGGGACTGAAGCTTTCTTT.

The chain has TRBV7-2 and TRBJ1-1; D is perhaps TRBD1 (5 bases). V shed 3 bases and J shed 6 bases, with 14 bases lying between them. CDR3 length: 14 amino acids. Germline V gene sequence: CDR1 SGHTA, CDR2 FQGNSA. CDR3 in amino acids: CASSFRGLGAEAFF. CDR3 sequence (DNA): TGTGCCAGCAGCTTCCGGGGCCTAGGCGCTGAAGCTTTCTTT.

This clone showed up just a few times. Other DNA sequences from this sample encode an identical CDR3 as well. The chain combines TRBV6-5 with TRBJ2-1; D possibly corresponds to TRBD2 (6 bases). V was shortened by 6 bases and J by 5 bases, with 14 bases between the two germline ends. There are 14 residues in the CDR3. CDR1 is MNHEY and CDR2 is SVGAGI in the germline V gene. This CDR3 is CASRRGRPDNEQFF. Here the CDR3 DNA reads TGTGCCAGCAGAAGAGGGAGGCCCGACAATGAGCAGTTCTTC.

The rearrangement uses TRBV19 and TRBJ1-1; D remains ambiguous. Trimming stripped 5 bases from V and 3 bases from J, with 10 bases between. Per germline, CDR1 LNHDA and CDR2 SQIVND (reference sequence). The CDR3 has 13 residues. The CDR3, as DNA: TGTGCCAGTAGTCGTAAGGGAGACACTGAAGCTTTCTTT. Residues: CASSRKGDTEAFF.

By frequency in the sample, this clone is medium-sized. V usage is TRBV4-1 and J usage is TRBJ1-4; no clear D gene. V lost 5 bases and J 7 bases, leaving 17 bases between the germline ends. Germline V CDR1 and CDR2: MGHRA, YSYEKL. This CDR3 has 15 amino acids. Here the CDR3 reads CASSTLPSLPEKLFF. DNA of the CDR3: TGCGCCAGCAGCACCCTCCCGAGTCTGCCTGAAAAACTGTTTTTT.

CDR3 in amino acids: CASSLEGLQETQYF. The CDR3 nucleotides read TGCGCCAGCAGCTTGGAGGGGCTACAAGAGACCCAGTACTTC. The chain recombines TRBV5-1 with TRBJ2-5; possibly TRBD1 for D (5 bases). Germline V lookup: CDR1 SGHRS, CDR2 YFSETQ. Deletions cut 0 bases from V and 2 bases from J, with 8 bases between. The length of the CDR3 is 14 residues.

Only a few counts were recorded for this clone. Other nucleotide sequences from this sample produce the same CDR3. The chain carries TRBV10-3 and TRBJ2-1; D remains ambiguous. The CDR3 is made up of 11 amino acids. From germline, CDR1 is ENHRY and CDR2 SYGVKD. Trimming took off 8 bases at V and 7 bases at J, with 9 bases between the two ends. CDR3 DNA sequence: TGTGCCATCTCTCTAGGAAATGAGCAGTTCTTC. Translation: CAISLGNEQFF.

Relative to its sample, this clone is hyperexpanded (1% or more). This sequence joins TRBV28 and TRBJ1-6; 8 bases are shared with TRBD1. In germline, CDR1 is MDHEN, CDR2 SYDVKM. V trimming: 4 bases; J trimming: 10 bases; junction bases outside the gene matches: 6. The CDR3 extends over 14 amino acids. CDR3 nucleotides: TGTGCCAGCAGTTCAGGGGGCCTAGAATCACCCCTCCACTTT. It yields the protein CASSSGGLESPLHF.

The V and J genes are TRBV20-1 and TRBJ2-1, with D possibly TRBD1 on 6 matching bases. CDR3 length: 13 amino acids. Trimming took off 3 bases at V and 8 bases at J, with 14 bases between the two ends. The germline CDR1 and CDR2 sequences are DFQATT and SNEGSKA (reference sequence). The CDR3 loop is CSASRGSWDEQFF. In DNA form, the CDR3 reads TGCAGTGCTAGTAGGGGGAGTTGGGATGAGCAGTTCTTC.

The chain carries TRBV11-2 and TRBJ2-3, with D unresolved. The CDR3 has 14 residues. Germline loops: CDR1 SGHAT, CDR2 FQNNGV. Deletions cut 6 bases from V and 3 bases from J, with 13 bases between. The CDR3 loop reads CASSHPARTDTQYF. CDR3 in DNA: TGTGCCAGCAGTCACCCCGCCCGTACAGATACGCAGTATTTT.